This T cell receptor beta chain was retrieved from a study of Tregs in tolerant kidney transplant recipients. The ends were cut back, 1 base at V and 4 bases at J, with 20 bases in the middle. CDR3 length equals 17 residues. Germline CDR1 and CDR2: MNHNS and SASEGT. Study-level points and caveats: Few patients were studied, so findings need validation in larger groups. This study did not directly address biological reproducibility. The most relevant donor-specific Treg TCRbeta repertoire apparently came from expansion with activated donor B cells.

Unstimulated Tregs (CD4+CD25+CD127-) and CD4+CD25- non-Tregs were sorted from PBMCs. Only in-frame clones appear in the TCRdb table, and some are missing; sequencing was by immunoSEQ multiplex PCR. The sample has 90,000 or so clones, approximately 92% seen once. With respect to this clone: Its antigen is not known.

This chain uses TRBV6-1 with TRBJ2-7; D ambiguous. Sequencing input: CD8+ T cells from blood. The clonotype originates from a human donor in good health. CDR3 nucleotides: TGTGCCAGCAGTGAAGACCCGGGTTCGTTAAGGGTTTACGAGCAGTACTTC. Its protein is CASSEDPGSLRVYEQYF.